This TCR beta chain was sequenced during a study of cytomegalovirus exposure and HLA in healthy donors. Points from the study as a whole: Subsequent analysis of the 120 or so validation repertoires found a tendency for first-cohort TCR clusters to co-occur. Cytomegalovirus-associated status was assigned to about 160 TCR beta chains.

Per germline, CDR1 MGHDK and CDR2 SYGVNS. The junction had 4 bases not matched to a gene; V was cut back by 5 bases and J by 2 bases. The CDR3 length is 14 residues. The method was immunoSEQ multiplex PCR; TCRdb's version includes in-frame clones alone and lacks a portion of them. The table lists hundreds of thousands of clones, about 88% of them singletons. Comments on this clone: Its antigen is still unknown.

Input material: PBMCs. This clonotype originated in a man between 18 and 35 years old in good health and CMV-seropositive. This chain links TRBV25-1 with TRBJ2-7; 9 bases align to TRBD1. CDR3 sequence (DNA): TGTGCCAGCAGTACCCGGACAGGGGCCTACGAGCAGTACTTC. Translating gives CASSTRTGAYEQYF.